The source of this T cell receptor beta chain is a study of Graves' ophthalmopathy and Graves' hyperthyroidism. About the research overall: The collection of peripheral blood took place at initial diagnosis, before any treatment. Study-wide results and caveats: In predicting ophthalmopathy progression, the model reached about 69% sensitivity and 72.22% specificity.

This CDR3 has 15 residues. Germline V gene lookup returns CDR1 MGHRA and CDR2 YSYEKL. V dropped 0 bases and J dropped 5 bases, with 13 bases sitting between them. This clonotype was observed many times. No antigen is known for it. The study amplified TCR beta CDR3 regions using RNA transcripts. First-round RT-PCR with HTBI primers preceded a second-round multiplex PCR. One entry per CDR3 protein results from TCRdb running MiXCR on the multiplex PCR reads. This sample has 300,000 to 400,000 distinct CDR3 sequences, with 17% found just once. Uncontrolled infections, pregnancy, lactation or other autoimmune diseases led to patient exclusion.

The sequence came from an adult man with Graves' ophthalmopathy. The chain joins TRBV4-1 to TRBJ1-2, with D maybe TRBD1 (6 bases). Input material: peripheral blood. The DNA for the CDR3 is TGCGCCAGCAGCCAAGAATCGGGCAGGGGATATGGCTACACCTTC. Its protein product is CASSQESGRGYGYTF.